Given below is one T cell receptor beta chain in context. Its antigen is still unknown. A multiplex PCR was run with 60 Vbeta primers and 13 Jbeta primers. Method: immunoSEQ multiplex PCR; TCRdb's copy keeps in-frame clones and lacks some. Here the sample spans roughly 130,000 clones, about 82% being singletons. This sample stems from a study of cytomegalovirus exposure and HLA in healthy donors. General study findings and limits: Rare TCR sequences predominated, though certain public TCRs were found in many donors.

The CDR3 consists of 15 residues. J gave up 3 bases and V 5 bases, and 3 bases lay outside the gene matches. Germline CDR1 is MNHEY and CDR2 is SMNVEV (reference sequence). This clonotype originated in a boy younger than 18 in good health and CMV-seronegative. The J gene is TRBJ2-1, the V gene TRBV27; 11 nucleotides align to TRBD2. The sequenced material came from PBMCs. In nucleotides, the CDR3 is TGTGCCAGCAGTGTCGGGACTAGCGGCTACAATGAGCAGTTCTTC. It specifies CASSVGTSGYNEQFF.